This TCR beta chain is from a study of T cells in localized non-small cell lung cancer. To note about this clone: No antigen is known for it.

Germline CDR1 and CDR2: LGHNT and FRNRAP. V was cut by 6 bases and J by 7 bases, with 13 bases left in between. The CDR3 contains 13 residues. Notes on the study in general: Adjacent lung was found to contain a median approximately 50 of the top 100 tumor clones. Compared with tumor, uninvolved adjacent lung displayed greater T cell clonality, ranking highest overall.

Assay: immunoSEQ multiplex PCR; the TCRdb copy retains only in-frame clones and omits some. The table includes about 24,000 clones, 70% to 90% detected once. This chain connects TRBV12-5 to TRBJ2-1, with D possibly TRBD1 on 5 matching bases. The receptor was isolated from a man aged 35-75 years with stage II lung adenocarcinoma. The source material was PBMCs, sampled before any cancer treatment. The CDR3 loop is CASGPQGLNEQFF. The DNA for the CDR3 is TGTGCTAGTGGACCGCAGGGTCTGAATGAGCAGTTCTTC.